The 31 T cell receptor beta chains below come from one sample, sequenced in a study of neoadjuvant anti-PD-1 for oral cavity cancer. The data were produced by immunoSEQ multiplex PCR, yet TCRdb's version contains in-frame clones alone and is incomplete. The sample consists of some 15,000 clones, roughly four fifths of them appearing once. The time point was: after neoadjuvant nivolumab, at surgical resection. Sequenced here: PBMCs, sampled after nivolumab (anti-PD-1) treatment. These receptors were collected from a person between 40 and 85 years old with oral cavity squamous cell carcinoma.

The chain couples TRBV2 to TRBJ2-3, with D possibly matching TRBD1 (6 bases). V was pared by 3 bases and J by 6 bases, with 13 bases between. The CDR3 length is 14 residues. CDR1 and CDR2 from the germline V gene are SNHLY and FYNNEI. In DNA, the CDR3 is TGTGCCAGCAGTGAGCAGCGTAGGGGGGATACGCAGTATTTT. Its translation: CASSEQRRGDTQYF.

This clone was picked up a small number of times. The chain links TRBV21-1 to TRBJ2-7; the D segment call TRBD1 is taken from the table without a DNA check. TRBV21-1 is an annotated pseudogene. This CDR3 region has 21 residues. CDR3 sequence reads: CASSKTYKPQGTGASPYEQYF. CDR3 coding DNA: TGTGCCAGCAGCAAAACTTACAAACCTCAGGGGACAGGAGCGTCCCCATACGAGCAGTACTTC.

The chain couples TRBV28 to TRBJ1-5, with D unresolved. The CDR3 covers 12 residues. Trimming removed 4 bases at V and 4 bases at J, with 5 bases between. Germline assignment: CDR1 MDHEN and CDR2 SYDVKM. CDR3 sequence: CASSSMNQPQHF. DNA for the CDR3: TGTGCCAGCAGTTCCATGAATCAGCCCCAGCATTTT.

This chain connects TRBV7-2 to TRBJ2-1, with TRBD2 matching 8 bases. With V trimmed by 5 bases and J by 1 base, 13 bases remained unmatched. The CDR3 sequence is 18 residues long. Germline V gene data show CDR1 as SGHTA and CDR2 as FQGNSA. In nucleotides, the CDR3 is TGTGCCAGCAGCCTACAATTTTCGGGGGGGTTTTCCTACAATGAGCAGTTCTTC. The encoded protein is CASSLQFSGGFSYNEQFF.

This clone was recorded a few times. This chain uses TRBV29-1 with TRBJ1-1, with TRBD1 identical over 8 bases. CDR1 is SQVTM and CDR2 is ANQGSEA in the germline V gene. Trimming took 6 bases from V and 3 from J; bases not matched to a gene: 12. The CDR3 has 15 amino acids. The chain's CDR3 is CSVRRTGSLDTEAFF. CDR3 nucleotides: TGCAGCGTGCGACGGACAGGGTCGTTGGACACTGAAGCTTTCTTT.

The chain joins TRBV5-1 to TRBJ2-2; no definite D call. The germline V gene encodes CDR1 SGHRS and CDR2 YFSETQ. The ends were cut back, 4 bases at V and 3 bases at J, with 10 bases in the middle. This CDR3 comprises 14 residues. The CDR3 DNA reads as TGCGCCAGCAGCGTCGGATCCTACACCGGGGAGCTGTTTTTT. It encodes CASSVGSYTGELFF.

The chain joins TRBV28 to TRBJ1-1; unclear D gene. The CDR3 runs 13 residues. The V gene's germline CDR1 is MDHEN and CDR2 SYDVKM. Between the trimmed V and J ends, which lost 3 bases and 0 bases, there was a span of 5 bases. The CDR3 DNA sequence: TGTGCCAGCAGTTTTACCCTGAACACTGAAGCTTTCTTT. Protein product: CASSFTLNTEAFF.

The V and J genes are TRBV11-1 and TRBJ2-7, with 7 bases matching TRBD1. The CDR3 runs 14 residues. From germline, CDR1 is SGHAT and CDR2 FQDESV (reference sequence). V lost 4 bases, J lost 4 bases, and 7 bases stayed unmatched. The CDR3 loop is CASSSYRGKYEQYF. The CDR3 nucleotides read TGTGCCAGCAGCTCCTACAGGGGCAAGTACGAGCAGTACTTC.

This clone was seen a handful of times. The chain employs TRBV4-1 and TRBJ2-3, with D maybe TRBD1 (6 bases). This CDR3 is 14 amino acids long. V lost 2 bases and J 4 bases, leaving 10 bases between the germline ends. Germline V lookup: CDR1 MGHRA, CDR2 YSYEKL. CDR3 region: CASSQPGAADTQYF. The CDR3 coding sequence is TGCGCCAGCAGCCAACCAGGGGCGGCAGATACGCAGTATTTT.

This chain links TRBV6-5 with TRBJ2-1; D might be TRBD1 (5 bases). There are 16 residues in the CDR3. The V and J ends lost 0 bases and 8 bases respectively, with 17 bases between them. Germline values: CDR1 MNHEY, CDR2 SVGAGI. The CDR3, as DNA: TGTGCCAGCAGTTACTCACCCTACCTAAAAGGGGATGAGCAGTTCTTC. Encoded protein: CASSYSPYLKGDEQFF.

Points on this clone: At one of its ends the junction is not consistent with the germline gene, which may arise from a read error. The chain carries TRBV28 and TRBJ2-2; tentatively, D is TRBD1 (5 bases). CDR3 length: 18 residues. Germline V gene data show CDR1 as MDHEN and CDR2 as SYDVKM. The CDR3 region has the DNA TGTGCCAGCAGCCCCCCCTGGCCCGCAGGGCCGAACGCCGGGGAGCTGTTTTTT. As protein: CASSPPWPAGPNAGELFF.

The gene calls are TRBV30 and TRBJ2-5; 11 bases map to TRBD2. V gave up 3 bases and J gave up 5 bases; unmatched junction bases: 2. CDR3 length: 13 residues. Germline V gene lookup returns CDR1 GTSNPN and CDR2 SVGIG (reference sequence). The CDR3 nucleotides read TGTGCCTGGAGACTAGCGGGAGCGGAGACCCAGTACTTC. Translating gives CAWRLAGAETQYF.

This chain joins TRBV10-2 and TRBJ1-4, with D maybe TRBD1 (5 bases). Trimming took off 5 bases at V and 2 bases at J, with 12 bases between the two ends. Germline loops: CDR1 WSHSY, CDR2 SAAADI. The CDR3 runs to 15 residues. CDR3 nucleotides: TGCGCCAGCAGTAGGGGCTTTCTGACTAATGAAAAACTGTTTTTT. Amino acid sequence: CASSRGFLTNEKLFF.

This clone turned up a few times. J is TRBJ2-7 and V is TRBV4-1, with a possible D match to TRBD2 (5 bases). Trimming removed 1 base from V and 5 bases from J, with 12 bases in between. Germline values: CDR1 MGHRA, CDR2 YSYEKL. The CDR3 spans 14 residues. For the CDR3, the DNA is TGCGCCAGCAGCCAAGTTACTAGAACAAACGAGCAGTACTTC. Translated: CASSQVTRTNEQYF.

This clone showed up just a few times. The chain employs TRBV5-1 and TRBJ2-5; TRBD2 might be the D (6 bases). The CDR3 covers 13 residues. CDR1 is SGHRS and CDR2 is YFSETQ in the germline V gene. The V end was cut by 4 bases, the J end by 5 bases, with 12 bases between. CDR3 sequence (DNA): TGCGCCAGCAGCCCGACTAGTCCGGAGACCCAGTACTTC. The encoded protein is CASSPTSPETQYF.

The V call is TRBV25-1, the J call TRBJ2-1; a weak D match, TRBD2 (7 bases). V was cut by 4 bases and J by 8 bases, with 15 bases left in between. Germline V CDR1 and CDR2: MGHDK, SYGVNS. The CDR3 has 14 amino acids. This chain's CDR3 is CASSVVGGGDEQFF. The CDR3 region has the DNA TGTGCCAGCAGTGTGGTAGGGGGAGGGGATGAGCAGTTCTTC.

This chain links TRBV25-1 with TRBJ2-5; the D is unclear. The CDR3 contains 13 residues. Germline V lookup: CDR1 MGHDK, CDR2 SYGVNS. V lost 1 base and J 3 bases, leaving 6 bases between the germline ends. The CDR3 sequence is CASSEFWEETQYF. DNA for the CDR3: TGTGCCAGCAGTGAATTCTGGGAAGAGACCCAGTACTTC.

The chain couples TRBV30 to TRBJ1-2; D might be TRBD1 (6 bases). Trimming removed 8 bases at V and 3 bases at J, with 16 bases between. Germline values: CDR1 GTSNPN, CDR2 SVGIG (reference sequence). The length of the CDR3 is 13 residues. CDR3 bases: TGTGCCGCCCGCGGGACACCTTACTATGGCTACACCTTC. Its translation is CAARGTPYYGYTF.

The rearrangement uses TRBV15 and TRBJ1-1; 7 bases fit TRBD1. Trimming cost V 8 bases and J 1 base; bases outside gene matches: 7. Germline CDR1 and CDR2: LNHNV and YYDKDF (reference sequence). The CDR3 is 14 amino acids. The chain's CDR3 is CATARGFRNTEAFF. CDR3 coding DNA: TGTGCCACCGCCAGGGGGTTCCGGAACACTGAAGCTTTCTTT. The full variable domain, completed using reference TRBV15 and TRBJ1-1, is DAMVIQNPRYQVTQFGKPVTLSCSQTLNHNVMYWYQQKSSQAPKLLFHYYDKDFNNEADTPDNFQSRRPNTSFCFLDIRSPGLGDTAMYLCATARGFRNTEAFFGQGTRLTVV.

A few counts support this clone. CDR3 nucleotides: TGTGCCAGCAGCCCCGGACCGGGCAGCACTGAAGCTTTCTTT. This sequence encodes CASSPGPGSTEAFF. This chain connects TRBV5-6 to TRBJ1-1; D is unresolved. This CDR3 contains 14 residues. Between the trimmed V and J ends, which lost 4 bases and 4 bases, there was a span of 14 bases. The germline V gene has CDR1 SGHDT and CDR2 YYEEEE. The whole variable domain, filled in from reference TRBV5-6 and TRBJ1-1, reads DAGVTQSPTHLIKTRGQQVTLRCSPKSGHDTVSWYQQALGQGPQFIFQYYEEEERQRGNFPDRFSGHQFPNYSSELNVNALLLGDSALYLCASSPGPGSTEAFFGQGTRLTVV.

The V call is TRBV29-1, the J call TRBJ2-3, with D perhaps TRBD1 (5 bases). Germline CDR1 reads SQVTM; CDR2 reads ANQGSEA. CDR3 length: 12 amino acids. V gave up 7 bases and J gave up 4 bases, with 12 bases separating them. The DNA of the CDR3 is TGCAGCGCAGGGAAGACGCCAGATACGCAGTATTTT. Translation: CSAGKTPDTQYF.

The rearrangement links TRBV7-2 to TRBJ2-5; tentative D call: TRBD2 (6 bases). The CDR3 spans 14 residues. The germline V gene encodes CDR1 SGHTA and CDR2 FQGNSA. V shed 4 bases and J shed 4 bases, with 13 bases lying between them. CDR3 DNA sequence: TGTGCCAGCAGCTCAATACGGGGGTCAGAGACCCAGTACTTC. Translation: CASSSIRGSETQYF.

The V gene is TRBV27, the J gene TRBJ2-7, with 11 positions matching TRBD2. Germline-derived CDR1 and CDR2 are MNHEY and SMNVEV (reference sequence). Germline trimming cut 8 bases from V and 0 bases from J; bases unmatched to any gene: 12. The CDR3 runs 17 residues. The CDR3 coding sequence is TGTGCCAGCGATCGGAGGACTAGCGGGTTTGTCTCCTACGAGCAGTACTTC. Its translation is CASDRRTSGFVSYEQYF.

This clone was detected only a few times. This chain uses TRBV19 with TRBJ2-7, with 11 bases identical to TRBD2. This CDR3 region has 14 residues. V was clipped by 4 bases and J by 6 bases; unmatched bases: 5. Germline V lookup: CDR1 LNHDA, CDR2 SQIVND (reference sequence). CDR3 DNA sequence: TGTGCCAGTAGTAATCCCCTAGCGGGAGGCGAGCAGTACTTC. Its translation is CASSNPLAGGEQYF.

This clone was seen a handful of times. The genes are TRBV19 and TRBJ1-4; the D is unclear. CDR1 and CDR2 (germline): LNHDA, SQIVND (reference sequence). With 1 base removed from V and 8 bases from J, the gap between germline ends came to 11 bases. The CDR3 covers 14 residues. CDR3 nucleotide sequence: TGTGCCAGTAGTATAGTGCGGGGAGGCGAAAAACTGTTTTTT. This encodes CASSIVRGGEKLFF. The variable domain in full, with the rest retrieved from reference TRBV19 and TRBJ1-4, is DGGITQSPKYLFRKEGQNVTLSCEQNLNHDAMYWYRQDPGQGLRLIYYSQIVNDFQKGDIAEGYSVSREKKESFPLTVTSAQKNPTAFYLCASSIVRGGEKLFFGSGTQLSVL.

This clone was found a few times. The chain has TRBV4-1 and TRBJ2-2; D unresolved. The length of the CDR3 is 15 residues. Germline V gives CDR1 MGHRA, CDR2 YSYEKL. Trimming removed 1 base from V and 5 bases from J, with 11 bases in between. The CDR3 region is CASSQVGARTGELFF. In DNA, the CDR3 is TGCGCCAGCAGCCAAGTAGGCGCTAGGACCGGGGAGCTGTTTTTT.

The CDR3 DNA reads TGTGCCAGCAGCTTAGTCCCCCCAGGGCAGGTCTATAATTCACCCCTCCACTTT. Translated: CASSLVPPGQVYNSPLHF. The chain employs TRBV11-2 and TRBJ1-6, with a tentative D call TRBD1 (5 bases). This CDR3 has 18 residues. Germline V gene data show CDR1 as SGHAT and CDR2 as FQNNGV. Trimming removed 1 base at V and 3 bases at J, with 16 bases between.

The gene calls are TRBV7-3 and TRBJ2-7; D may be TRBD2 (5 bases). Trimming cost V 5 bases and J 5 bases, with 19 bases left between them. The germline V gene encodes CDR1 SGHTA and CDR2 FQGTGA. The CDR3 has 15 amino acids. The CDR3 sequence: CASSGAGAGVNEQYF. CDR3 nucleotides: TGTGCCAGCAGCGGTGCCGGCGCGGGTGTAAACGAGCAGTACTTC.

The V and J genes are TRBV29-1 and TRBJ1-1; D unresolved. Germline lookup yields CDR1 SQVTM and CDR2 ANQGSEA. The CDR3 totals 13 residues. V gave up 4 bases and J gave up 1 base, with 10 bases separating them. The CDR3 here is CSVALNKNTEAFF. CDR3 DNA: TGCAGCGTTGCCCTCAACAAGAACACTGAAGCTTTCTTT.

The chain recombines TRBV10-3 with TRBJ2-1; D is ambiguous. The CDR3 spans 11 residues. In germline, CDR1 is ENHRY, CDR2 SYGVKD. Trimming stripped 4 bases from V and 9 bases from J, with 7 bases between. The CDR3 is CAISGGPEQFF. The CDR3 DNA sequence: TGTGCCATCAGTGGAGGACCTGAGCAGTTCTTC.

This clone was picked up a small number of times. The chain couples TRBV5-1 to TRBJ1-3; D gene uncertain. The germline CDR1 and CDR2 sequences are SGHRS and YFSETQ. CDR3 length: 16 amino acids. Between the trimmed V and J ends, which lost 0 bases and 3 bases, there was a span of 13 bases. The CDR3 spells CASSLAGGTYGNTIYF. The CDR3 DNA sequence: TGCGCCAGCAGCTTGGCTGGTGGCACCTATGGAAACACCATATATTTT.